The source of this T cell receptor (beta chain) is a study of cytomegalovirus exposure and HLA in healthy donors listed by TCRdb under 2017. As for the study more broadly: An earlier analysis of about 530 of the donors reported 250 to 350 Gb of sequence data and roughly 120 million unique TCR beta sequences obtained from roughly 180 million T cells. An early release that covered several hundred HLA-typed donors contained about 300 gigabases of sequencing data and some 87 million unique TCR sequences. The genetic ancestry cluster associated with self-reported Caucasian donors included around four fifths of the approximately 430 genotyped donors. The study was designed to test whether signatures of past pathogen exposure could be identified by cataloging public T cell receptors. The study profiled the T cell repertoires of some 610 subjects by immunosequencing and related them to cytomegalovirus serostatus. A separate validation cohort of more than 100 different subjects was used in addition to the 666-subject first cohort. To predict cytomegalovirus infection status, the study brought together high-throughput TCR immunosequencing, statistical association of individual TCRs with disease status, and machine learning. To study patterns of TCR occurrence, a later analysis re-analyzed previously published TCR beta repertoires from several hundred donors and added high-resolution HLA genotyping. The later analysis used no new phenotypic data to find candidate immune exposures, relying instead on TCR beta sequences and their occurrence across donors. To decide whether each TCR beta V gene segment behaved as functional or pseudogenic, an earlier analysis of some 580 of the donors relied on high-throughput TCR beta sequencing. Alongside the repertoire data, information on donor age, sex, ethnicity and CMV serostatus was compiled. A later genetic analysis used genome-wide SNP genotypes for about 60% of the roughly 700 donors, treating that subset as a discovery cohort. All discovery cohort repertoires had been generated on a single sequencing platform. HLA typing included class I and class II loci at four-digit resolution. The number of donors typed differed by locus, with roughly 620-640 for A, B, C, DRB1 and DQB1, roughly 520 for DQA1, about 610 for DPA1, and roughly 450 for DPB1. A few DR-DQ haplotypes were treated as single units for association and clustering because of strong linkage in the cohort. Among some 410 genotyped donors of the cohort, an average of approximately 240,000 unique TCR beta nucleotide sequences were sequenced per donor, approximately 20% of them non-productive. General study outcomes and caveats: While some public TCRs were present in many individuals, most TCR sequences turned up only very rarely across donors. Linkage disequilibrium might explain the correlated functional status among segregating V segments, but an unknown experimental factor could not be ruled out. Specific HLA alleles were associated with around 18,000 TCR beta sequences at a false discovery rate of 0.05 in a later analysis. Strong co-occurrence of HLA alleles, especially DR and DQ, made assigning TCR associations to individual alleles difficult. An association between a missense DCLRE1C variant and V-gene and J-gene trimming of TCR beta chains was found in a later genetic analysis and replicated in an independent cohort. Some IMGT-functional V segments, including TRBV6-2 and TRBV6-3, could not be distinguished by the 87-base-pair reads and were therefore excluded. Because HLA typing was missing for some donors at each locus, association tests included only the typed subset. CMV serostatus was the only immune exposure information available for the cohort. Several of the top co-occurrence clusters appeared to be linked to parvovirus B19, influenza, CMV and Epstein-Barr virus, according to a later analysis. In both the original and validation cohorts, the classifier was reported to diagnose cytomegalovirus status with high specificity and sensitivity. A further reported finding was that TCR beta sequences accurately predicted the HLA-A and HLA-B alleles for most subjects in the first cohort. In vitro tests confirmed that three of the cytomegalovirus-associated TCR beta chains recognize cytomegalovirus antigens. In this cohort, only TCR beta chains were sequenced, and detectable features were limited by the absence of alpha or paired-chain data. Compared with equally common non-associated chains, HLA-associated TCR beta chains in a later analysis were more clonally expanded and had lower generation probabilities. Compared with the roughly 670-donor mean, donors in an Asian-associated ancestry cluster had fewer N-insertions in productive TCRs, according to a later genetic analysis. In an earlier analysis of under 600 of the donors, most TCR beta V segments were observed in productive rearrangements about 87% or about 30% of the time, broadly matching IMGT annotations. The authors suggested that the approach could potentially be generalized to other disease states and immunological phenotypes. In the study, 150 to 200 TCR beta chains were listed as associated with cytomegalovirus. Presence/absence analyses assumed roughly uniform sequencing depth across donors, an assumption that may not hold. Because counts were too low, about 18 rarely observed V segments, including chromosome 9 orphons, were excluded from the earlier analysis of about 500 of the donors. Most CMV-associated TCR beta chains appeared to be HLA-restricted in a later analysis, and the HLA associations seemed to be driven largely by CMV exposure. According to a later analysis, TCR association rates differed among HLA loci, with DRB1 alleles showing the most associated TCRs and HLA-C alleles showing the fewest. A cluster of highly shared sequence variants was judged likely to represent a technical artifact of the sequencing pipeline.

The cohort consisted of 670 or so healthy bone marrow donors. At the time of sampling, all cohort members were nominally healthy, though unrecorded immune exposures were likely present. The donor was CMV seropositive and was included in the group of 250 to 350 seropositive cohort members. A peripheral blood sample was provided by each donor, and peripheral blood mononuclear cells were used for TCR beta sequencing. The Qiagen DNeasy Blood Extraction Kit was used to extract genomic DNA from the blood cell samples. Library generation was performed with the immunoSEQ multiplex PCR assay. The multiplex PCR relied on a mix of 60 forward primers for TCR Vbeta segments and 13 reverse primers for TCR Jbeta segments. Amplification of the CDR3 region of rearranged TCR beta genes was performed with a multiplex PCR assay on genomic DNA. The amplified TCR beta libraries were sequenced on the Illumina HiSeq System as 87-base-pair reads. In the authors' own workflow: In a later analysis, some 80 million unique TCR beta chains were counted across the 690 or so repertoires, and about 10 million of these chains were shared by at least two donors. A nearest-neighbor algorithm error-corrected the raw reads and collapsed the reads into unique sequences, merging closely related sequences to remove PCR and sequencing errors. CDR3 sequences were aligned to IMGT reference sequences to assign V, D and J gene segments. Each retained sequence needed at least a six-nucleotide match to both a V gene segment and a J gene segment. A rearrangement counted as productive if the CDR3 had no stop codons and remained in frame with V and J, and every other rearrangement counted as non-productive. CDR3 was defined according to IMGT convention as the region running from the second conserved V-encoded cysteine to the conserved J-encoded phenylalanine. The earlier analysis of about 560 of the donors excluded any sequence lacking an unambiguous match to a single V gene segment. An earlier analysis of several hundred of the donors classified V segments as functional when productive rearrangements were above 56.7% and as segregating when the standard deviation between donors was above 5%. A statistical classification framework was developed to diagnose cytomegalovirus status using the catalog of TCR beta chain sequences. In a later analysis, V and J genes were assigned by comparing TCR nucleotide sequences against IMGT/GENE-DB human TR gene sequences. A later analysis assigned CDR3 sequences and most-parsimonious VDJ recombination scenarios with the TCRdist pipeline. In a later analysis, each TCR beta chain was defined by its CDR3 amino acid sequence together with its V-gene family, and reads lacking a unique V-gene family were excluded. To address suspected cross-contamination and a sequencing artifact, a later analysis removed some 620 highly shared, low-generation-probability nucleotide sequences. A later analysis calculated a clonal expansion index for each public chain from normalized within-repertoire ranks of inferred template counts. Generation probabilities in a later analysis came from a VDJ recombination model fitted to out-of-frame rearrangements, and those results were checked against IGoR. In a later analysis, hypergeometric tests were used to score TCR-TCR, TCR-HLA and TCR-CMV co-occurrence, with a repertoire-size bias correction applied to TCR pairs. In a later analysis, false discovery rates were estimated by permuting HLA or CMV assignments 20 times. In a later analysis, co-occurring TCRs were grouped using DBSCAN, and TCRdist sequence similarity was added for clustering within HLA-allele-positive subsets. For co-occurrence clustering, repertoires with fewer than 30,000 or more than 120,000 public chains were excluded, along with a handful of repertoires with anomalous nucleotide sharing. The table was pulled from immuneACCESS by TCRdb, which kept in-frame rearrangements only. Such tables lose some clones; where checked, under half of the loss comes from unresolved V genes, and the rest has no known cause. V, J and clone size are taken as reported in that table, and D and trimming were inferred from the DNA itself. The sample contains some 180,000 clones, about 79% of them found a single time. In total, the top ten clones hold approximately 1.2% of the sample.

Of note for this clone: The clone's antigen remains unknown. No clone much larger than this one lies a single base away; base qualities are absent.

Looking up the germline V gene yields CDR1 SGHTS and CDR2 YDEGEE. Reading from cysteine to phenylalanine, the CDR3 counts 16 amino acids. The entry retains the CDR3 DNA only, 48 bases that are in frame from base 1. V and J are truncated by 4 bases and 3 bases respectively, leaving an intervening sequence of 17 bases. The receptor was derived from a girl aged 2 to 9 in good health and CMV-seropositive. In this chain, TRBV5-8 is recombined with TRBJ1-5, with a weak D call of TRBD1 (6 bases match). The sequenced material came from PBMCs. The nucleotides read TGTGCCAGCAGCCCGAAAGTGTGGACAGTCAATCAGCCCCAGCATTTT. Protein translation: CASSPKVWTVNQPQHF.